The clone carrying this T cell receptor beta chain was seen repeatedly, ten times or more. Its antigen is as yet unknown. This record comes from a study of regulatory T cells in long-lasting Graves disease. Study-level points and caveats: New patients shared roughly 1,000 public clonotypes, and persistent patients shared more, with approximately 2,600.

As for time point: newly diagnosed GD, antithyroid drugs for less than 3 months. Extracted RNA from PBMCs served as the source of the TCR library. To make TCR beta libraries, researchers used iRepertoire HTBI primers and Arm-PCR of CDR3 regions. TCRdb re-analysed the multiplex PCR reads in MiXCR, keeping a single row per CDR3 protein. The sample has around 500,000 distinct CDR3 sequences, approximately 12% seen once. These data also featured in a second study, about T cells in Graves' hyperthyroidism and ophthalmopathy.

Sequenced here: peripheral blood mononuclear cells (PBMCs), sampled at new diagnosis, from a patient treated with antithyroid drugs. This receptor was identified in a woman aged 25 to 39 with Graves disease.

This chain's CDR3 is CAWGAQGFNYGYTF. As DNA, the CDR3 is TGTGCCTGGGGTGCACAGGGGTTTAACTATGGCTACACCTTC. V usage is TRBV30 and J usage is TRBJ1-2, with 7 bases fitting TRBD1. Germline V gives CDR1 GTSNPN, CDR2 SVGIG (reference sequence). This CDR3 is 14 amino acids long. The J segment lost 1 base and the V segment lost 5 bases, leaving 7 bases of the junction unmatched.